Shown below are 20 T cell receptor beta chains from a single sample sequenced in a study of cytomegalovirus exposure and HLA in healthy donors. The PCR was carried out with 60 Vbeta primers and 13 Jbeta primers. Profiling relied on immunoSEQ multiplex PCR, and the TCRdb table lists in-frame clones only, not all of them. The sample carries about 160,000 clones, over 70% recorded once. The sequenced sample consisted of PBMCs. Receptors were obtained from a woman younger than 45 in good health and CMV-seronegative.

This clone has only one observation. This sequence joins TRBV30 and TRBJ2-7, with a weak D call TRBD1 (6 bases). The ends were cut back, 1 base at V and 2 bases at J, with 15 bases in the middle. The CDR3 contains 15 residues. Germline V lookup: CDR1 GTSNPN, CDR2 SVGIG (reference sequence). CDR3 protein: CAWSGGPTATYEQYF. The CDR3 region has the DNA TGTGCCTGGAGTGGGGGGCCGACAGCCACCTACGAGCAGTACTTC.

V is TRBV10-3 and J is TRBJ2-1; 7 bases are shared with TRBD1. Germline CDR1 reads ENHRY; CDR2 reads SYGVKD. There are 13 residues in the CDR3. Trimming removed 6 bases from V and 5 bases from J; junction bases left unmatched: 4. CDR3 protein: CAIRTDRNNEQFF. The DNA of the CDR3 is TGTGCCATCAGAACGGACAGGAACAATGAGCAGTTCTTC.

The chain carries TRBV10-3 and TRBJ1-5; the D is unclear. The CDR3 is 15 residues long. Per germline, CDR1 ENHRY and CDR2 SYGVKD. Trimming removed 2 bases from V and 6 bases from J, with 14 bases in between. The DNA for the CDR3 is TGTGCCATCAGTGAGGGAGAGGGCGGAGCTCAGCCCCAGCATTTT. It specifies CAISEGEGGAQPQHF.

This rearrangement joins TRBV5-1 to TRBJ1-1, with 11 nucleotides matching TRBD1. Unmatched junction bases numbered 5, after V lost 0 bases and J lost 1 base. CDR3 length equals 17 residues. Germline CDR1 reads SGHRS; CDR2 reads YFSETQ. CDR3 coding DNA: TGCGCCAGCAGCTTGGCGCCTGGGACAGGGGGGAACACTGAAGCTTTCTTT. This sequence encodes CASSLAPGTGGNTEAFF.

The V and J genes are TRBV5-4 and TRBJ2-2, with TRBD1 matching 9 bases. J gave up 3 bases and V 4 bases, and 7 bases lay outside the gene matches. The CDR3 is 16 amino acids. From germline, CDR1 is SGHNT and CDR2 YYREEE (reference sequence). This chain's CDR3 is CASSPGTGTYTGELFF. CDR3 bases: TGTGCCAGCAGCCCCGGGACAGGGACGTACACCGGGGAGCTGTTTTTT.

This clone was detected once. The rearrangement uses TRBV28 and TRBJ2-6; D is perhaps TRBD2 (6 bases). The CDR3 spans 15 residues. Germline CDR1 and CDR2: MDHEN and SYDVKM. V gave up 3 bases and J gave up 6 bases, with 12 bases separating them. CDR3 DNA: TGTGCCAGCAGTTTTGGAGGGGCGGTGGCCAACGTCCTGACTTTC. Its protein product is CASSFGGAVANVLTF.

This chain links TRBV19 with TRBJ2-7, with 9 bases aligning to TRBD1. CDR3 length equals 15 residues. The germline CDR1 and CDR2 sequences are LNHDA and SQIVND (reference sequence). The V segment lost 6 bases and the J segment 1 base; nucleotides outside the gene matches: 7. CDR3 coding DNA: TGTGCCAGTAGCAAGGGACAGGGCCGATCCTACGAGCAGTACTTC. It codes for CASSKGQGRSYEQYF.

The chain has TRBV28 and TRBJ1-1; D unclear. There are 15 residues in the CDR3. Trimming left V 3 bases short and J 3 bases short, with 14 bases between. Germline values: CDR1 MDHEN, CDR2 SYDVKM. The CDR3 DNA reads as TGTGCCAGCAGTTTCCCACCGGGTTTTTACACTGAAGCTTTCTTT. Its protein product is CASSFPPGFYTEAFF.

This clone was recorded only once. J is TRBJ2-1 and V is TRBV4-1; 8 nucleotides agree with TRBD1. This CDR3 region has 15 residues. Trimming removed 0 bases from V and 2 bases from J; junction bases left unmatched: 0. Germline CDR1 and CDR2: MGHRA and YSYEKL. The CDR3 sequence: CASSQDRGPYNEQFF. The CDR3 DNA is TGCGCCAGCAGCCAAGACAGGGGGCCCTACAATGAGCAGTTCTTC.

The rearrangement links TRBV7-6 to TRBJ1-1; D call uncertain. There are 13 residues in the CDR3. V lost 5 bases to trimming and J lost 3 bases, with 10 bases between them. Germline CDR1 and CDR2: SGHVS and FNYEAQ. CDR3 protein: CASSPWPYTEAFF. CDR3 DNA: TGTGCCAGCAGCCCATGGCCGTACACTGAAGCTTTCTTT.

The chain is built from TRBV28 and TRBJ1-6; a weak D match, TRBD1 (5 bases). CDR1 MDHEN and CDR2 SYDVKM come from the germline V gene. Trimming stripped 8 bases from V and 0 bases from J, with 14 bases between. The CDR3 runs 16 residues. The CDR3: CASQPWGSSYNSPLHF. The CDR3 DNA is TGTGCCAGCCAACCCTGGGGCAGCTCCTATAATTCACCCCTCCACTTT. The entire variable domain, with the rest obtained from reference TRBV28 and TRBJ1-6, is as follows: DVKVTQSSRYLVKRTGEKVFLECVQDMDHENMFWYRQDPGLGLRLIYFSYDVKMKEKGDIPEGYSVSREKKERFSLILESASTNQTSMYLCASQPWGSSYNSPLHFGNGTRLTVT.

The genes are TRBV29-1 and TRBJ1-1, with D uncertain. Trimming removed 4 bases from V and 11 bases from J, with 23 bases in between. From germline, CDR1 is SQVTM and CDR2 ANQGSEA. The CDR3 totals 14 residues. Here the CDR3 DNA reads TGCAGCGTTGGTGGCCTCAATGTGAGAGACGGGGCTTTCTTT. Amino acids: CSVGGLNVRDGAFF.

This clone was detected only a few times. The chain links TRBV6-1 to TRBJ2-5; 7 nucleotides agree with TRBD2. The CDR3 is made up of 13 amino acids. Per the germline V gene, CDR1 is MNHNS and CDR2 is SASEGT. V lost 8 bases, J lost 5 bases, and 8 bases stayed unmatched. In DNA form, the CDR3 reads TGTGCCAGCTCGGGGGGTGAGAAGGAGACCCAGTACTTC. It yields the protein CASSGGEKETQYF.

The V call is TRBV7-9, the J call TRBJ2-1; D possibly corresponds to TRBD2 (5 bases). This CDR3 contains 13 residues. Germline V lookup: CDR1 SEHNR, CDR2 FQNEAQ (reference sequence). V was clipped by 3 bases and J by 4 bases, with 7 bases between them. The CDR3: CASSLEAYNEQFF. As DNA, the CDR3 is TGTGCCAGCAGCTTGGAGGCTTACAATGAGCAGTTCTTC.

The genes are TRBV19 and TRBJ2-7; the match to TRBD2 covers 11 bases. The CDR3 extends over 15 amino acids. Trimming cost V 5 bases and J 2 bases; bases outside gene matches: 5. Germline values: CDR1 LNHDA, CDR2 SQIVND (reference sequence). DNA for the CDR3: TGTGCCAGTAGTTATAGCGGGGGGGAGACCTACGAGCAGTACTTC. It yields the protein CASSYSGGETYEQYF.

V usage is TRBV4-1 and J usage is TRBJ2-1; D not resolved. With 2 bases removed from V and 4 bases from J, the gap between germline ends came to 9 bases. The CDR3 contains 14 residues. Germline loops: CDR1 MGHRA, CDR2 YSYEKL. The CDR3 DNA sequence: TGCGCCAGCAGCCAATATATACAGTACAATGAGCAGTTCTTC. Its translation: CASSQYIQYNEQFF.

Turning to this clone: A read error may account for a junction end that differs from germline. V is TRBV4-2 and J is TRBJ2-7, with a tentative D call TRBD2 (6 bases). CDR1 LGHNA and CDR2 YNFKEQ come from the germline V gene. The CDR3 runs 16 residues. This CDR3 reads CAGSQIGTPHSYEQYF. In DNA, the CDR3 is TGTGCCGGCAGCCAAATTGGGACTCCCCATTCATACGAGCAGTACTTC.

V gene TRBV28 combines with J gene TRBJ2-5, with 7 bases that match TRBD1. The CDR3 spans 15 residues. The V segment lost 5 bases and the J segment 11 bases; nucleotides outside the gene matches: 17. CDR1 and CDR2 from the germline V gene are MDHEN and SYDVKM. This CDR3 reads CASSKPGTVGSKQYF. The CDR3 DNA reads as TGTGCCAGCAGTAAGCCCGGGACAGTCGGGTCGAAGCAGTACTTC.

The chain couples TRBV5-8 to TRBJ2-2; D is undetermined. The length of the CDR3 is 13 residues. Trimming left V 0 bases short and J 7 bases short, with 7 bases between. Germline V CDR1 and CDR2: SGHTS, YDEGEE. This CDR3 is CASSLVRVGELFF. In DNA, the CDR3 is TGTGCCAGCAGCTTGGTCCGGGTCGGGGAGCTGTTTTTT.

The V call is TRBV6-4, the J call TRBJ1-2; TRBD1 matches 10 bases. CDR1 is MRHNA, CDR2 SNTAGT, per germline. Trimming took 6 bases from V and 8 from J; bases not matched to a gene: 9. CDR3 length: 14 amino acids. In nucleotides, the CDR3 is TGTGCCAGCAGCGTCGGGGGACAGGGGAAAGGCTACACCTTC. Translated, it gives CASSVGGQGKGYTF.